One sample yielded the 32 T cell receptor beta chains listed below, sequenced in a study of CD4 and CD8 cells across lung adenocarcinoma regions. From the PCR reads, TCRdb called clonotypes with MiXCR, one entry per CDR3 protein. The table has fewer than 20,000 distinct CDR3 sequences, roughly half seen once. Sequencing input: CD8+ T cells from the center of a lung tumor. All receptors derive from a female donor with lung adenocarcinoma. The CD4 and CD8 labels of this study may be unreliable.

This clonotype was seen a few times. This chain uses TRBV4-1 with TRBJ2-1, with unresolved D. The CDR3 totals 12 residues. V was cut by 1 base and J by 8 bases, with 6 bases left in between. Germline V gene data show CDR1 as MGHRA and CDR2 as YSYEKL. This CDR3 is CASSQVVYEQFF. In DNA, the CDR3 is TGCGCCAGCAGCCAAGTCGTTTATGAGCAGTTCTTC.

This clonotype has only one observation. The CDR3 bases are TGCAGTGCTAGGATTTCAGGGGGCCAAGAGACCCAGTACTTC. Amino acid sequence: CSARISGGQETQYF. The chain uses TRBV20-1 and TRBJ2-5; 7 nucleotides align to TRBD1. This CDR3 is 14 amino acids long. Per the germline V gene, CDR1 is DFQATT and CDR2 is SNEGSKA (reference sequence). The V and J ends lost 3 bases and 1 base, in that order; junction bases with no gene match: 5.

This clonotype rates as medium-sized (0.01 to 0.1%). The rearrangement joins TRBV10-3 to TRBJ2-5; tentative D call: TRBD1 (5 bases). The CDR3 contains 12 residues. Germline CDR1 ENHRY, CDR2 SYGVKD. V was shortened by 4 bases and J by 9 bases, with 12 bases between the two germline ends. The CDR3 nucleotides are TGTGCCATCAGTGGTACACAAGGGGCCCAGTACTTC. This codes for CAISGTQGAQYF.

This clonotype was picked up a small number of times. V and J are TRBV6-1 and TRBJ2-1, with TRBD2 identical over 10 bases. Germline values: CDR1 MNHNS, CDR2 SASEGT. Trimming took 3 bases from V and 0 from J; bases not matched to a gene: 5. The CDR3 covers 17 residues. The CDR3 nucleotides read TGTGCCAGCAGTGATATAGCGGGAGGAAACTCCTACAATGAGCAGTTCTTC. Protein sequence: CASSDIAGGNSYNEQFF.

Concerning this clonotype itself: At one boundary the junction diverges from the germline segment, which might be a read error. V is TRBV27 and J is TRBJ2-3, with a possible D match to TRBD2 (6 bases). CDR3 size: 16 residues. Germline V lookup: CDR1 MNHEY, CDR2 SMNVEV (reference sequence). The CDR3 spells CASSVVARGLKDTQYF. The DNA for the CDR3 is TGTGCCAGCAGTGTAGTGGCGCGGGGACTCAAAGACACGCAGTATTTC.

The chain couples TRBV7-2 to TRBJ2-5; 9 nucleotides agree with TRBD2. The CDR3 totals 19 residues. V trimming: 4 bases; J trimming: 3 bases; junction bases outside the gene matches: 18. CDR1 is SGHTA and CDR2 is FQGNSA in the germline V gene. This chain's CDR3 is CASSSRGEGAGGREETQYF. CDR3 bases: TGTGCCAGCAGCTCCCGTGGGGAGGGAGCGGGGGGTAGGGAAGAGACCCAGTACTTC.

The chain couples TRBV3-1 to TRBJ2-7; 8 positions match TRBD1. The trim removed 4 bases at V and 2 bases at J, leaving 4 bases unmatched. Germline CDR1 and CDR2: LGHDT and YNNKEL (reference sequence). The CDR3 has 14 residues. This CDR3 reads CASSPGQGPYEQYF. The CDR3 DNA follows: TGTGCCAGCAGCCCCGGACAGGGACCCTACGAGCAGTACTTC.

In its sample, this clonotype was seen a few times. The chain recombines TRBV5-1 with TRBJ2-1; possibly TRBD2 for D (6 bases). The CDR3 contains 14 residues. V lost 3 bases, J lost 5 bases, and 12 bases lay in between. Germline values: CDR1 SGHRS, CDR2 YFSETQ. DNA of the CDR3: TGCGCCAGCAGCTCCGCGGGACTGCACAATGAGCAGTTCTTC. This codes for CASSSAGLHNEQFF.

The chain carries TRBV6-1 and TRBJ2-2; D not certain. CDR3 length: 16 amino acids. Germline V CDR1 and CDR2: MNHNS, SASEGT. Trimming pared 3 bases from V and 5 bases from J, leaving 16 bases between. The CDR3 protein is CASSDSNFLVTGELFF. The CDR3 coding sequence is TGTGCCAGCAGTGATAGCAACTTTTTAGTGACCGGGGAGCTGTTTTTT.

This clonotype was seen at least ten times. This rearrangement joins TRBV6-1 to TRBJ2-5, with 9 nucleotides matching TRBD1. Per the germline V gene, CDR1 is MNHNS and CDR2 is SASEGT. The CDR3 has 14 amino acids. Unmatched junction bases numbered 7, after V lost 6 bases and J lost 5 bases. This CDR3 reads CASRVDRGGETQYF. The DNA for the CDR3 is TGTGCCAGCAGGGTAGACAGGGGGGGGGAGACCCAGTACTTC.

The chain links TRBV5-3 to TRBJ2-2; D remains unclear. TRBV5-3 is designated an ORF whose function remains uncertain. Trimming shortened V by 6 bases and J by 4 bases, and 22 bases separated the two germline ends. The CDR3 is 17 amino acids. Here the CDR3 reads CARNTPPRSGPTGELFF. CDR3 nucleotides: TGTGCCAGAAATACCCCCCCACGTTCCGGACCCACCGGGGAGCTGTTTTTT.

CDR3 residues: CASSARGSCAKNTQYF. DNA for the CDR3: TGTGCCAGCAGTGCCCGGGGCAGTTGTGCCAAAAACACGCAGTACTTC. The rearrangement joins TRBV12-3 or TRBV12-4 to TRBJ2-4, with D perhaps being TRBD1 or TRBD2 (5 bases each). The CDR3 totals 16 residues. V was clipped by 5 bases and J by 13 bases, with 27 bases between them.

This clonotype was seen a single time. This may stem from a read error, because a much larger clone lies one nucleotide away. The gene calls are TRBV6-1 and TRBJ2-3; D may correspond to TRBD1 or TRBD2 (6 bases each). The CDR3 has 14 amino acids. Per the germline V gene, CDR1 is MNHNS and CDR2 is SASEGT. The V end lost 11 bases, the J end lost 3 bases, and 18 bases lay between the germline ends. The CDR3 region has the DNA TGTGCCCGCCGATGGAGAGGGGGGACAGATACGCAGTATTTT. The encoded protein is CARRWRGGTDTQYF.

The V gene is TRBV6-1, the J gene TRBJ2-5; D may match TRBD1 or TRBD2 (6 bases each). CDR1 is MNHNS, CDR2 SASEGT, per germline. The CDR3 totals 15 residues. V lost 11 bases, J lost 0 bases, and 19 bases lay in between. CDR3 in amino acids: CAGGLGGRDQETQYF. The CDR3 DNA reads TGTGCCGGGGGGCTCGGGGGCCGTGACCAAGAGACCCAGTACTTC.

This clonotype was seen a few times. The V gene is TRBV6-2 or TRBV6-3, the J gene TRBJ2-1; D perhaps matches TRBD1 (6 bases). Trimming removed 5 bases at V and 0 bases at J, with 14 bases between. There are 16 residues in the CDR3. Germline lookup yields CDR1 MNHEY and CDR2 SVGEGT. The CDR3 protein is CASSTPRGSSYNEQFF. For the CDR3, the DNA is TGTGCCAGCAGTACCCCTAGGGGGAGCTCCTACAATGAGCAGTTCTTC.

The chain couples TRBV6-1 to TRBJ2-1; TRBD2 aligns across 16 bases. This CDR3 region has 16 residues. Germline V lookup: CDR1 MNHNS, CDR2 SASEGT. V shed 6 bases, J shed 8 bases, and the junction held 7 bases outside the gene matches. The DNA for the CDR3 is TGTGCCAGCAGACCCAAGGGGACTAGCGGGAGGGATGAGCAGTTCTTC. Translation gives CASRPKGTSGRDEQFF.

The V gene is TRBV3-1, the J gene TRBJ1-6; D is ambiguous. The germline V gene encodes CDR1 LGHDT and CDR2 YNNKEL (reference sequence). The CDR3 spans 13 residues. Trimming removed 4 bases from V and 5 bases from J, with 6 bases in between. CDR3 DNA sequence: TGTGCCAGCAGCCGAGAGAATAATTCACCCCTCCACTTT. Protein sequence: CASSRENNSPLHF.

Turning to this clonotype: The junction and the germline gene differ at one end; a read error may be behind it. V is TRBV6-1 and J is TRBJ2-4; possibly TRBD1 or TRBD2 for D (5 bases each). The CDR3 has 14 amino acids. Germline values: CDR1 MNHNS, CDR2 SASEGT. CDR3 DNA: TGTGGCGGCTCGGGGCTGGGAGACAAAAATATGCAGTACTTT. Translating gives CGGSGLGDKNMQYF.

As for this clonotype: One end of the junction varies from germline; a read error may be responsible. The genes are TRBV10-3 and TRBJ2-5, with TRBD1 matching 8 bases. CDR1 ENHRY and CDR2 SYGVKD come from the germline V gene. The CDR3 consists of 16 residues. This CDR3 is CAIRGSGGRDPETQYF. CDR3 bases: TGTGCCATCAGGGGTTCAGGGGGCCGAGACCCAGAGACGCAGTACTTT.

The chain has TRBV7-2 and TRBJ2-1; D is unresolved. CDR1 SGHTA and CDR2 FQGNSA come from the germline V gene. Trimming cost V 3 bases and J 0 bases, with 12 bases left between them. CDR3 size: 16 residues. CDR3 nucleotides: TGTGCCAGCAGCTTTTACTCAATGAGCTCCTACAATGAGCAGTTCTTC. As protein: CASSFYSMSSYNEQFF.

In this sample, this clonotype turned up many times. CDR3 nucleotides: TGTGCCAGCAGCTTAGATGGGGTCGATGAGCAGTTCTTC. This gives the protein CASSLDGVDEQFF. V gene TRBV7-2 combines with J gene TRBJ2-1; no firm D call. The CDR3 runs 13 residues. Trimming removed 1 base from V and 8 bases from J, with 9 bases in between. CDR1 is SGHTA and CDR2 is FQGNSA in the germline V gene.

V and J are TRBV27 and TRBJ2-4; TRBD2 matches 7 bases. Germline trimming cut 3 bases from V and 12 bases from J; bases unmatched to any gene: 14. Per the germline V gene, CDR1 is MNHEY and CDR2 is SMNVEV (reference sequence). The CDR3 contains 15 residues. The CDR3 sequence: CASSLGGGSTNTQYF. The DNA for the CDR3 is TGTGCCAGCAGTTTGGGGGGGGGAAGCACAAATACTCAGTACTTC.

This clonotype was counted ten times or more. The chain has TRBV6-1 and TRBJ2-2; TRBD1 is a possible D gene (8 bases). CDR3 length equals 17 residues. Germline V gives CDR1 MNHNS, CDR2 SASEGT. Between the trimmed V and J ends, which lost 8 bases and 3 bases, there was a span of 22 bases. CDR3 amino acids: CASRRTGGVADTGELFF. CDR3 DNA sequence: TGTGCCAGCCGACGAACAGGGGGGGTAGCGGACACCGGGGAGCTGTTTTTT.

The V and J genes are TRBV4-2 and TRBJ2-1; D remains unclear. The assigned J gene may be wrong: the sequence end matches TRBJ2-7 better. This CDR3 region has 15 residues. CDR1 is LGHNA, CDR2 YNFKEQ, per germline. The CDR3 coding sequence is TGTGCCAGCAGCGGAGTATGGGTGGAACCCTACGAGCAGTACTTC. It codes for CASSGVWVEPYEQYF.

This clonotype was found a few times. This chain links TRBV27 with TRBJ2-5, with 8 bases identical to TRBD2. Germline CDR1 MNHEY, CDR2 SMNVEV (reference sequence). The CDR3 length is 13 residues. V lost 6 bases and J lost 5; bases outside the gene matches: 5. CDR3 DNA sequence: TGTGCCAGCAGCCGGGGGGGCTGGGAGACCCAGTACTTC. Translated: CASSRGGWETQYF.

By share, this clonotype ranks as medium-sized (0.01 to 0.1%). The chain uses TRBV10-3 and TRBJ2-3; D call uncertain. The V end lost 10 bases, the J end lost 5 bases, and 16 bases lay between the germline ends. This CDR3 has 13 residues. The germline V gene encodes CDR1 ENHRY and CDR2 SYGVKD. The CDR3 sequence is CATLSPFLDTQYF. CDR3 sequence (DNA): TGTGCCACCCTCTCCCCCTTCCTAGATACGCAGTATTTT.

CDR3 in DNA: TGTGCCAGCAGCTCATCCCCGGGTGAGCAGTTCTTC. This codes for CASSSSPGEQFF. The rearrangement uses TRBV7-2 and TRBJ2-1; no definite D call. CDR3 size: 12 residues. CDR1 is SGHTA, CDR2 FQGNSA, per germline. Trimming left V 4 bases short and J 9 bases short, with 10 bases between.

This clonotype was counted only a few times. J is TRBJ2-3 and V is TRBV4-1; D gene uncertain. The CDR3 totals 11 residues. Germline assignment: CDR1 MGHRA and CDR2 YSYEKL. V was cut by 3 bases and J by 3 bases, with 1 base left in between. Here the CDR3 reads CASSQTDTQYF. The CDR3 region has the DNA TGCGCCAGCAGCCAGACAGATACGCAGTATTTT.

V usage is TRBV6-5 and J usage is TRBJ2-3; no reliable D call. Looked up from germline, CDR1 is MNHEY and CDR2 is SVGAGI. V was pared by 2 bases and J by 6 bases, with 9 bases between. The CDR3 sequence is 13 residues long. The CDR3 is CASSYTSGDTQYF. The DNA for the CDR3 is TGTGCCAGCAGTTACACGTCCGGGGATACGCAGTATTTT.

This clonotype was seen only a few times. The chain is built from TRBV6-5 and TRBJ2-2; no reliable D call. The length of the CDR3 is 16 residues. V lost 4 bases to trimming and J lost 7 bases, with 19 bases between them. Germline CDR1 reads MNHEY; CDR2 reads SVGAGI. The CDR3 nucleotides read TGTGCCAGCAGTTCGTTTTTCGACAAACTCGGCGGGGAGCTGTTTTTT. Translated: CASSSFFDKLGGELFF.

This clonotype was picked up one time. The genes are TRBV10-3 and TRBJ2-7; 9 bases map to TRBD1. The length of the CDR3 is 13 residues. From germline, CDR1 is ENHRY and CDR2 SYGVKD. Trimming took 10 bases from V and 6 from J; bases not matched to a gene: 10. The CDR3 DNA reads TGTGCCACCGCCGGGACAGGGCAGACCGAGCAGTACTTC. It specifies CATAGTGQTEQYF.

Worth noting for this clonotype: The junction does not match germline at one end; this may be a read error. The J gene is TRBJ2-3, the V gene TRBV6-4; D not resolved. The CDR3 consists of 14 residues. Germline CDR1 MRHNA, CDR2 SNTAGT. The chain's CDR3 is CAGSKGLDPETQYF. CDR3 in DNA: TGTGCGGGCAGCAAGGGCCTAGACCCAGAGACCCAGTACTTT.